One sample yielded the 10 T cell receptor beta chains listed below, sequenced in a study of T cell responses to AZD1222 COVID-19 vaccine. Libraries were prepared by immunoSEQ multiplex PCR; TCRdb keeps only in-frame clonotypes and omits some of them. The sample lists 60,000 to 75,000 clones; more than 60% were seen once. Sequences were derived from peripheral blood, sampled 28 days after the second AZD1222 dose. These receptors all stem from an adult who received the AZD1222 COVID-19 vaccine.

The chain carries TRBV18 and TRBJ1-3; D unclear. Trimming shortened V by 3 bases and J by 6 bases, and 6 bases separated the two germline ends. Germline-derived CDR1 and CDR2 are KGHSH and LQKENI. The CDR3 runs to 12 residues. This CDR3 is CASSPSENTIYF. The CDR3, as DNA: TGTGCCAGCTCACCCTCAGAAAACACCATATATTTT.

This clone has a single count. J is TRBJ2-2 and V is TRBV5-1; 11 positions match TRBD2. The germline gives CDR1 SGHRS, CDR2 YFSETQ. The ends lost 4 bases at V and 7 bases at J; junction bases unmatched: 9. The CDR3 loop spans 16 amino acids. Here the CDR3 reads CASSPIAGGPGGELFF. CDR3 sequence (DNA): TGCGCCAGCAGCCCAATAGCGGGGGGGCCCGGCGGGGAGCTGTTTTTT.

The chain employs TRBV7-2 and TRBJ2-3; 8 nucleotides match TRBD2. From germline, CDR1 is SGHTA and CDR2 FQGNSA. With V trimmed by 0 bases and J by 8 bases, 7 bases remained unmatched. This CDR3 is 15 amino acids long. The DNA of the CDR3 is TGTGCCAGCAGCTTAGCTGGGCGGGGGGCCGGTACGCAGTATTTT. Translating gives CASSLAGRGAGTQYF.

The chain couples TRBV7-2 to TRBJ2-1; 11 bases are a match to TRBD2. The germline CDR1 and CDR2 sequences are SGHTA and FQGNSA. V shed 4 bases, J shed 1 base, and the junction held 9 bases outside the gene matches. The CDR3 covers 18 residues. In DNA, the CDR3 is TGTGCCAGCAGCTGGGCTAGCGGGGGGACAAATTCCTACAATGAGCAGTTCTTC. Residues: CASSWASGGTNSYNEQFF.

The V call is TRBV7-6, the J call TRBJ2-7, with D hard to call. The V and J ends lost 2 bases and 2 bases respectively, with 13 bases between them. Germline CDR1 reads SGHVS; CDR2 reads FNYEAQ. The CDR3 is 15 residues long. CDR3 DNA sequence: TGTGCCAGCAGCTTAATAGACGGCGAGACCTACGAGCAGTACTTC. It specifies CASSLIDGETYEQYF.

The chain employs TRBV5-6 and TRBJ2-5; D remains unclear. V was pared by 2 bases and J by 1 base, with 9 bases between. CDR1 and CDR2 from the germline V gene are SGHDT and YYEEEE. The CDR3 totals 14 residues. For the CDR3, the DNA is TGTGCCAGCAGCTTATCTTATTTCCAAGAGACCCAGTACTTC. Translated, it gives CASSLSYFQETQYF.

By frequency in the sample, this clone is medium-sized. CDR3: CASSPSGGLYEQYF. Here the CDR3 DNA reads TGTGCCAGCAGCCCTAGCGGGGGGCTTTACGAGCAGTACTTC. The chain combines TRBV3-1 (or the pseudogene TRBV3-2) with TRBJ2-7; TRBD2 agrees at 11 bases. Unmatched junction bases numbered 3, after V lost 4 bases and J lost 4 bases. The germline CDR1 and CDR2 sequences are LGHDT and YNNKEL (reference sequence). The CDR3 runs to 14 residues.

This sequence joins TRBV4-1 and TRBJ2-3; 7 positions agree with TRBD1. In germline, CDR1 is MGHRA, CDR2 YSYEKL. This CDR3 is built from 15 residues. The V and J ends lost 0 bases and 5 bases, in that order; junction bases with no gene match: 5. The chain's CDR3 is CASSQDKGAGDTQYF. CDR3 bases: TGCGCCAGCAGCCAAGATAAGGGGGCGGGAGATACGCAGTATTTT.

DNA for the CDR3: TGTGCCAGCAGCTTACAAGAGGGGTGGGCTAATGAAAAACTGTTTTTT. This gives the protein CASSLQEGWANEKLFF. V and J are TRBV7-2 and TRBJ1-4; D is possibly TRBD1 (5 bases). Germline values: CDR1 SGHTA, CDR2 FQGNSA. V lost 2 bases and J 3 bases, leaving 13 bases between the germline ends. CDR3 length equals 16 residues.

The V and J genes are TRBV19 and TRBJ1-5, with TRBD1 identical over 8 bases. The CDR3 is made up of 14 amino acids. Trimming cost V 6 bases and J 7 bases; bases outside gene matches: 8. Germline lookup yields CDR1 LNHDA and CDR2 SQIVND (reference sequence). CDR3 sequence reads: CASRRDRGGQPQHF. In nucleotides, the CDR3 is TGTGCCAGTAGAAGAGACAGGGGAGGCCAGCCCCAGCATTTT.